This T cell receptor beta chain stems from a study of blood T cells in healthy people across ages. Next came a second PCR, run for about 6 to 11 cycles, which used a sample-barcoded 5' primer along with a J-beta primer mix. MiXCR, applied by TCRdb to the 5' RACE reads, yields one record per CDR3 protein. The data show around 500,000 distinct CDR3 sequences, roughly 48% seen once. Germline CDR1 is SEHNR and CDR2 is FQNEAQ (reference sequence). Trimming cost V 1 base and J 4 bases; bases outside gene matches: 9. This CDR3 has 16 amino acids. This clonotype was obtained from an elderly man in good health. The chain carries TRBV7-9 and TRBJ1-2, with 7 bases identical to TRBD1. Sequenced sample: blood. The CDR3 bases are TGTGCCAGCAGCTTAGGAACGACAGGGCCCAGCTATGGCTACACCTTC. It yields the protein CASSLGTTGPSYGYTF.